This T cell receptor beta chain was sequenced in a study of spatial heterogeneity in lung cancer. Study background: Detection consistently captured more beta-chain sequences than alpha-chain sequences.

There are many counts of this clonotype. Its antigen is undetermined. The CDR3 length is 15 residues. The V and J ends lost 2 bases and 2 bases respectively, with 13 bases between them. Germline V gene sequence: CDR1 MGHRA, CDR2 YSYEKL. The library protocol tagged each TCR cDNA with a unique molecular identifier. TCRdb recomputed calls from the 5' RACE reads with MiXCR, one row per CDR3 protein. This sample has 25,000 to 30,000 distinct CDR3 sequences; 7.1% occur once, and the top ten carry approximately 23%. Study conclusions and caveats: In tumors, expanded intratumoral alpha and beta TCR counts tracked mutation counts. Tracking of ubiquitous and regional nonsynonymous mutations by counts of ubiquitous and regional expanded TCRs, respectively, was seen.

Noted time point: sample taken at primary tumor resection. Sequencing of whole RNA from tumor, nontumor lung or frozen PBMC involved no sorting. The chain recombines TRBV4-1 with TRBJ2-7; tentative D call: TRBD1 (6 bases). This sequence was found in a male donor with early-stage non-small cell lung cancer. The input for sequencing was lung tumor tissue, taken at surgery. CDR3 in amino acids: CASSQRPGQTYEQYF. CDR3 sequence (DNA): TGCGCCAGCAGCCAAAGGCCCGGACAGACCTACGAGCAGTACTTC.